Detailed here is one TCR beta chain. CDR3 size: 18 residues. Germline V gives CDR1 LNHDA, CDR2 SQIVND (reference sequence). With V trimmed by 3 bases and J by 0 bases, 7 bases remained unmatched. In the original processing: Estimation of nucleated cell counts was performed using reference gene primer amplification. Produced via immunoSEQ multiplex PCR; TCRdb's table is partial and in-frame only. The V and J calls and the clone size are those of that table, but D and trimming were determined from the DNA. The sample yields about 210,000 clones, around 83% seen once. The entry originates in a study of blood T cell repertoires in COVID-19. Study in general: Specimens from acute and convalescent COVID-19 originated in the United States, Italy and Spain. Sources were T cells, B-cell-depleted T cells, or PBMCs; the material itself was cDNA or gDNA.

The chain couples TRBV19 to TRBJ1-5, with 11 bases matching TRBD1. This clonotype was sampled from a woman aged 70-85 years with COVID-19, enrolled during active disease. Source material: peripheral blood. Written as DNA, the CDR3 is TGTGCCAGTAGTATCCGGGACAGGGGGAGAACTAGCAATCAGCCCCAGCATTTT. This gives the protein CASSIRDRGRTSNQPQHF.